These 25 T cell receptor beta chains came from one sample sequenced in a study of early T cells in non-severe SARS-CoV-2 infection. TCRdb independently ran MiXCR on the 5' RACE reads; one entry per CDR3 protein. The table includes 80,000 to 95,000 distinct CDR3 sequences, about 15% detected once. What was sequenced was whole blood. These receptors came from an adult who was a healthcare worker with PCR-confirmed SARS-CoV-2 infection or an uninfected control (not recorded which).

This clonotype was found many times. The chain links TRBV11-3 to TRBJ2-1; D unresolved. The CDR3 has 15 amino acids. V gave up 4 bases and J gave up 0 bases, with 10 bases separating them. Germline CDR1 reads SGHNT; CDR2 reads YENEEA. The chain's CDR3 is CASSSGLSSYNEQFF. The CDR3, as DNA: TGTGCCAGCAGCTCCGGGCTAAGCTCCTACAATGAGCAGTTCTTC. Complete variable domain (other parts from reference TRBV11-3 and TRBJ2-1): EAGVVQSPRYKIIEKKQPVAFWCNPISGHNTLYWYLQNLGQGPELLIRYENEEAVDDSQLPKDRFSAERLKGVDSTLKIQPAELGDSAVYLCASSSGLSSYNEQFFGPGTRLTVL.

The V and J genes are TRBV29-1 and TRBJ2-5, with D maybe TRBD2 (6 bases). CDR1 SQVTM and CDR2 ANQGSEA come from the germline V gene. Trimming pared 2 bases from V and 5 bases from J, leaving 9 bases between. This CDR3 has 12 amino acids. The DNA of the CDR3 is TGCAGCGTTGAATCGGGGGAGGAGACCCAGTACTTC. Translating gives CSVESGEETQYF. The full variable domain, completed using reference TRBV29-1 and TRBJ2-5, is SAVISQKPSRDICQRGTSLTIQCQVDSQVTMMFWYRQQPGQSLTLIATANQGSEATYESGFVIDKFPISRPNLTFSTLTVSNMSPEDSSIYLCSVESGEETQYFGPGTRLLVL.

This chain joins TRBV29-1 and TRBJ1-4; D gene ambiguous. V lost 4 bases and J lost 5, with 17 bases in between. Germline V gene data show CDR1 as SQVTM and CDR2 as ANQGSEA. The CDR3 runs to 15 residues. CDR3 DNA sequence: TGCAGCGTTGCGAAGGACGGCCGTTCCAATGAAAAACTGTTTTTT. Translation: CSVAKDGRSNEKLFF.

The chain links TRBV27 to TRBJ2-4; D call uncertain. Trimming shortened V by 6 bases and J by 0 bases, and 9 bases separated the two germline ends. This CDR3 comprises 14 residues. Germline CDR1 and CDR2: MNHEY and SMNVEV (reference sequence). CDR3: CASSNPVAKNIQYF. The CDR3 DNA follows: TGTGCCAGCAGCAACCCAGTAGCCAAAAACATTCAGTACTTC.

V is TRBV7-2 and J is TRBJ1-2, with D possibly TRBD1 on 5 matching bases. The germline V and J ends were trimmed by 7 bases and 2 bases, with 11 bases remaining between them. Germline V gives CDR1 SGHTA, CDR2 FQGNSA. This CDR3 has 13 residues. In DNA form, the CDR3 reads TGTGCCAGCACAACTGACAGAAACTATGGCTACACCTTC. This gives the protein CASTTDRNYGYTF.

This clonotype was detected many times. This chain links TRBV7-9 with TRBJ2-1, with 9 nucleotides matching TRBD2. The CDR3 contains 17 residues. Germline CDR1 reads SEHNR; CDR2 reads FQNEAQ (reference sequence). V shed 5 bases, J shed 2 bases, and the junction held 10 bases outside the gene matches. In DNA form, the CDR3 reads TGTGCCAGCAGCCCCTTCGGGCGGGGGGGCACCTACAATGAGCAGTTCTTC. Translated: CASSPFGRGGTYNEQFF. Using reference TRBV7-9 and TRBJ2-1 for the parts outside the CDR3, the full variable domain is DTGVSQNPRHKITKRGQNVTFRCDPISEHNRLYWYRQTLGQGPEFLTYFQNEAQLEKSRLLSDRFSAERPKGSFSTLEIQRTEQGDSAMYLCASSPFGRGGTYNEQFFGPGTRLTVL.

The chain has TRBV29-1 and TRBJ2-5, with no clear D. CDR3 length: 13 amino acids. Germline V lookup: CDR1 SQVTM, CDR2 ANQGSEA. Trimming left V 4 bases short and J 4 bases short, with 13 bases between. The CDR3 here is CSVASQPGETQYF. The CDR3 DNA follows: TGCAGCGTTGCAAGTCAGCCAGGAGAGACCCAGTACTTC.

This clonotype was counted a few times. Here the CDR3 DNA reads TGTGCCAGCAGCCCACCAGGGAATGATCAGCCCCAGCATTTT. Translation gives CASSPPGNDQPQHF. The rearrangement uses TRBV6-6 and TRBJ1-5, with D possibly being TRBD1 (5 bases). Trimming shortened V by 6 bases and J by 5 bases, and 14 bases separated the two germline ends. The CDR3 has 14 residues. Germline assignment: CDR1 MNHNY and CDR2 SVGAGI (reference sequence).

The sample holds a few counts of this clonotype. The chain recombines TRBV9 with TRBJ1-1; a possible D gene is TRBD1 (5 bases). This CDR3 spans 13 amino acids. Germline assignment: CDR1 SGDLS and CDR2 YYNGEE. Between the trimmed V and J ends, which lost 1 base and 1 base, there was a span of 5 bases. DNA for the CDR3: TGTGCCAGCAGCGTAAGGGGGAACACTGAAGCTTTCTTT. Translated: CASSVRGNTEAFF.

This clonotype was recorded at least ten times. The chain carries TRBV2 and TRBJ2-6, with 8 bases fitting TRBD1. This CDR3 region has 15 residues. Germline trimming cut 6 bases from V and 2 bases from J; bases unmatched to any gene: 3. Germline CDR1 is SNHLY and CDR2 is FYNNEI. CDR3 sequence: CASSGQGAGANVLTF. CDR3 DNA: TGTGCCAGCAGCGGACAGGGAGCTGGGGCCAACGTCCTGACTTTC.

This clonotype was seen a handful of times. The V gene is TRBV12-3 or TRBV12-4, the J gene TRBJ2-5, with TRBD2 as a possible D gene (7 bases). This CDR3 has 15 amino acids. The V and J ends lost 2 bases and 4 bases respectively, with 14 bases between them. CDR3 DNA sequence: TGTGCCAGCAGTTTACGCGGGGGCAGAGGAGAGACCCAGTACTTC. Translating gives CASSLRGGRGETQYF.

The chain is built from TRBV7-2 and TRBJ2-3; weak D call: TRBD2 (7 bases). There are 14 residues in the CDR3. The germline CDR1 and CDR2 sequences are SGHTA and FQGNSA. The germline V and J ends were trimmed by 7 bases and 2 bases, with 13 bases remaining between them. CDR3 residues: CASTSGGATDTQYF. CDR3 bases: TGTGCCAGCACAAGTGGGGGGGCCACAGATACGCAGTATTTT.

This chain joins TRBV20-1 and TRBJ1-1; no clear D. CDR3 size: 14 residues. The germline gives CDR1 DFQATT, CDR2 SNEGSKA (reference sequence). V lost 0 bases, J lost 5 bases, and 13 bases lay in between. This CDR3 is CSARDWALGTEAFF. CDR3 in DNA: TGCAGTGCTAGAGATTGGGCACTCGGGACTGAAGCTTTCTTT.

This clonotype occurred many times. This chain connects TRBV5-1 to TRBJ2-7; TRBD2 aligns across 10 bases. Losses at the gene ends were 0 bases for V and 2 bases for J; bases not matched to a gene: 2. The CDR3 runs to 15 residues. From germline, CDR1 is SGHRS and CDR2 YFSETQ. Here the CDR3 DNA reads TGCGCCAGCAGCTTGGCTAGCGGGGGCCCCTACGAGCAGTACGTC. It translates to CASSLASGGPYEQYV.

This clonotype has a handful of counts. The chain recombines TRBV20-1 with TRBJ2-1, with 9 bases lining up with TRBD2. The CDR3 is made up of 15 amino acids. Germline lookup yields CDR1 DFQATT and CDR2 SNEGSKA (reference sequence). Trimming cost V 0 bases and J 7 bases; bases outside gene matches: 7. The CDR3 sequence is CSARDGSGGKNEQFF. The DNA of the CDR3 is TGCAGTGCTAGAGATGGTAGCGGGGGTAAAAATGAGCAGTTCTTC.

The gene calls are TRBV30 and TRBJ1-1; D is perhaps TRBD1 (6 bases). Germline CDR1 reads GTSNPN; CDR2 reads SVGIG (reference sequence). V was cut by 3 bases and J by 2 bases, with 10 bases left in between. This CDR3 comprises 13 residues. CDR3 sequence: CAWSGQINTEAFF. The DNA of the CDR3 is TGTGCCTGGAGCGGACAGATAAACACTGAAGCTTTCTTT.

This clonotype appeared once. This chain uses TRBV18 with TRBJ2-1, with 12 bases lining up with TRBD2. Per the germline V gene, CDR1 is KGHSH and CDR2 is LQKENI. V shed 5 bases, J shed 7 bases, and the junction held 6 bases outside the gene matches. The CDR3 contains 15 residues. CDR3 in DNA: TGTGCCAGCTCATCCCGGACTAGCGGGGAGAATGAGCAGTTCTTC. Its translation is CASSSRTSGENEQFF.

This chain uses TRBV5-5 with TRBJ2-7, with unresolved D. CDR3 length: 14 residues. V lost 1 base and J lost 2, with 10 bases in between. Germline lookup yields CDR1 SGHKS and CDR2 YYEKEE (reference sequence). For the CDR3, the DNA is TGTGCCAGCAGCTTGTATGGCCGGGCCTACGAGCAGTACGTC. It translates to CASSLYGRAYEQYV.

Note on this clonotype: This may be a read error: a much more frequent sequence differs by one nucleotide. This likely comes from a read error, as the CDR3 has no conserved phenylalanine or tryptophan at its end. The rearrangement uses TRBV20-1 and TRBJ2-1, with 7 bases matching TRBD1. The length of the CDR3 is 13 residues. The ends lost 4 bases at V and 10 bases at J; junction bases unmatched: 10. Germline CDR1 and CDR2: DFQATT and SNEGSKA (reference sequence). Here the CDR3 reads CSAKGDRVREQFS. As DNA, the CDR3 is TGCAGTGCTAAAGGTGACAGGGTCCGCGAGCAGTTCTCC.

The rearrangement links TRBV7-3 to TRBJ2-3; 11 bases line up with TRBD2. Trimming took 4 bases from V and 5 from J; bases not matched to a gene: 8. The CDR3 is 16 residues long. Looked up from germline, CDR1 is SGHTA and CDR2 is FQGTGA. CDR3 sequence: CASSSNSGGAGDTQYF. In DNA form, the CDR3 reads TGTGCCAGCAGCTCGAATAGCGGGGGGGCCGGAGATACGCAGTATTTT.

The chain uses TRBV7-2 and TRBJ2-1; 9 nucleotides match TRBD2. CDR3 size: 16 residues. After removal of 2 bases from V and 4 bases from J, the junction contained 6 bases not matched to a gene. Germline CDR1 and CDR2: SGHTA and FQGNSA. The CDR3 loop reads CASSLWSSGGYNEQFF. The CDR3 region has the DNA TGTGCCAGCAGCTTATGGAGCAGCGGGGGGTACAATGAGCAGTTCTTC.

This clonotype was seen a handful of times. The J gene is TRBJ1-1, the V gene TRBV18; D is uncertain. Germline assignment: CDR1 KGHSH and CDR2 LQKENI. V lost 4 bases to trimming and J lost 0 bases, with 12 bases between them. The CDR3 runs 15 residues. Here the CDR3 reads CASSLAVNMNTEAFF. DNA for the CDR3: TGTGCCAGCTCACTGGCCGTTAACATGAACACTGAAGCTTTCTTT.

This clonotype was recorded many times. This chain connects TRBV29-1 to TRBJ1-1; D is perhaps TRBD1 (6 bases). V lost 7 bases, J lost 1 base, and 13 bases lay in between. Germline loops: CDR1 SQVTM, CDR2 ANQGSEA. This CDR3 is built from 13 residues. CDR3 sequence: CSAQKQGNTEAFF. The CDR3 region has the DNA TGCAGCGCTCAAAAACAGGGGAACACTGAAGCTTTCTTT.

V gene TRBV20-1 combines with J gene TRBJ1-1; D is undetermined. Trimming took 0 bases from V and 5 from J, leaving 10 bases between them. The germline CDR1 and CDR2 sequences are DFQATT and SNEGSKA (reference sequence). The CDR3 spans 13 residues. In DNA form, the CDR3 reads TGCAGTGCTAGAGACATCCCCTTTACTGAAGCTTTCTTT. Its translation: CSARDIPFTEAFF.

In this sample, this clonotype turned up many times. The chain links TRBV6-1 to TRBJ1-1; no clear D. The germline V and J ends were trimmed by 3 bases and 7 bases, with 18 bases remaining between them. This CDR3 is 15 amino acids long. Germline V CDR1 and CDR2: MNHNS, SASEGT. In DNA, the CDR3 is TGTGCCAGCAGTGAGGTCGGGCGGATCGCATATGAAGCTTTCTTT. Its protein is CASSEVGRIAYEAFF.